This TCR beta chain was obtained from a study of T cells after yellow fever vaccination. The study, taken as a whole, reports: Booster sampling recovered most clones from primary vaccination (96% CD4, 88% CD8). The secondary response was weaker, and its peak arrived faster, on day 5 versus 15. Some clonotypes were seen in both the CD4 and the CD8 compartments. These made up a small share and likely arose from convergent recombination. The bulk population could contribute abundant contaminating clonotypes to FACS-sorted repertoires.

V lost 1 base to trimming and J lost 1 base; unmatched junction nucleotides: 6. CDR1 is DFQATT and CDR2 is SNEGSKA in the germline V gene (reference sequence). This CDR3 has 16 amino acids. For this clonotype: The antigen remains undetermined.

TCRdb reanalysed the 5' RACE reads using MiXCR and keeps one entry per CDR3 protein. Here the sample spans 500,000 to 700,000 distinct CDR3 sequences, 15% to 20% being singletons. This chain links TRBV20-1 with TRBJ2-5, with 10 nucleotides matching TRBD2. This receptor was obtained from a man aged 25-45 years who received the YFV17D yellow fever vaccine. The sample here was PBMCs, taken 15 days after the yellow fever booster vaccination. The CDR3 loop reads CSARGPLAGAQETQYF. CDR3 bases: TGCAGTGCTAGAGGCCCCCTAGCGGGAGCCCAAGAGACCCAGTACTTC.